One and the same sample provided the 20 T cell receptor beta chains below, sequenced in a study of T-cell reconstitution after alpha-beta-depleted transplantation in children. The TCRbeta library incorporated unique molecular identifiers. Using its own MiXCR run on the PCR reads, TCRdb lists one record per CDR3 protein. The sample comprises 700,000 or so distinct CDR3 sequences, around 13% of which are singletons, and around 0.79% rests with the top ten. The sequenced sample was PBMCs, obtained before TCRalphabeta/CD19-depleted stem cell transplant. The receptors were sampled from a girl aged 2 to 10 with congenital amegakaryocytic thrombocytopenia, due to receive a stem cell transplant.

Ten or more counts support this clonotype. The chain recombines TRBV20-1 with TRBJ2-5; the match to TRBD2 covers 7 bases. The CDR3 extends over 12 amino acids. Unmatched junction bases numbered 3, after V lost 5 bases and J lost 3 bases. The germline V gene encodes CDR1 DFQATT and CDR2 SNEGSKA (reference sequence). DNA for the CDR3: TGCAGTGCTTCGACTAGCAAAGAGACCCAGTACTTC. Translated, it gives CSASTSKETQYF.

This clonotype came up a few times. The chain recombines TRBV5-1 with TRBJ2-1, with D possibly matching TRBD2 (5 bases). Germline V gene lookup returns CDR1 SGHRS and CDR2 YFSETQ. The ends were cut back, 4 bases at V and 4 bases at J, with 15 bases in the middle. The length of the CDR3 is 15 residues. The CDR3 is CASSHESSAYNEQFF. In DNA, the CDR3 is TGCGCCAGCAGCCACGAGAGTAGCGCGTACAATGAGCAGTTCTTC.

This clonotype occurred many times. This chain joins TRBV12-3 or TRBV12-4 and TRBJ1-1, with D unresolved. Trimming removed 0 bases at V and 3 bases at J, with 14 bases between. This CDR3 has 16 residues. CDR3 in DNA: TGTGCCAGCAGTTTAGCGCTGATAGGCGTACACACTGAAGCTTTCTTT. Its protein is CASSLALIGVHTEAFF.

The V and J genes are TRBV5-4 and TRBJ2-2, with unresolved D. CDR1 and CDR2 (germline): SGHNT, YYREEE (reference sequence). Trimming shortened V by 4 bases and J by 4 bases, and 8 bases separated the two germline ends. The CDR3 spans 13 residues. CDR3: CASSHLPTGELFF. The CDR3 DNA sequence: TGTGCCAGCAGCCATCTACCCACCGGGGAGCTGTTTTTT.

This clonotype came up many times. This chain uses TRBV20-1 with TRBJ2-1, with TRBD2 as a possible D gene (6 bases). Germline V gene sequence: CDR1 DFQATT, CDR2 SNEGSKA (reference sequence). This CDR3 contains 14 residues. V lost 3 bases and J lost 5, with 14 bases in between. CDR3 coding DNA: TGCAGTGCTAGGAGAGCGGGTGGGGACAATGAGCAGTTCTTC. Its protein product is CSARRAGGDNEQFF.

This clonotype was observed many times. Here the CDR3 reads CAISVVPTGTSYNEQFF. DNA for the CDR3: TGTGCCATCAGTGTAGTCCCTACGGGAACCTCCTACAATGAGCAGTTCTTC. The chain is built from TRBV10-3 and TRBJ2-1; D might be TRBD2 (5 bases). The CDR3 sequence is 17 residues long. Trimming pared 4 bases from V and 0 bases from J, leaving 16 bases between. CDR1 and CDR2 (germline): ENHRY, SYGVKD.

In this sample, this clonotype turned up many times. V is TRBV6-1 and J is TRBJ2-3, with no clear D. Germline V gene lookup returns CDR1 MNHNS and CDR2 SASEGT. The V gene lost 4 bases and the J gene lost 5 bases, with 10 bases spanning the gap. This CDR3 comprises 13 residues. Here the CDR3 reads CASSVNSGDTQYF. The CDR3 DNA follows: TGTGCCAGCAGTGTTAACTCGGGAGATACGCAGTATTTT.

For this clonotype: One end of the junction varies from germline; a read error may be responsible. The gene calls are TRBV7-8 and TRBJ1-2; a possible D gene is TRBD1 (6 bases). Germline values: CDR1 SGHVS, CDR2 FQNEAQ. The CDR3 has 15 amino acids. As DNA, the CDR3 is TGTGCCAGCAGCTTAGGGGCGGGGGCGTACTATGGCTACCCCTTC. Amino acid sequence: CASSLGAGAYYGYPF.

The sample holds many counts of this clonotype. The chain is built from TRBV20-1 and TRBJ2-1, with 12 bases fitting TRBD2. The germline V gene has CDR1 DFQATT and CDR2 SNEGSKA (reference sequence). The CDR3 totals 14 residues. Germline trimming cut 6 bases from V and 8 bases from J; bases unmatched to any gene: 8. DNA for the CDR3: TGCAGTGCAGCGCCTAGCGGGAGGGTCGATGAGCAGTTCTTC. This codes for CSAAPSGRVDEQFF.

Many counts were recorded for this clonotype. V is TRBV20-1 and J is TRBJ1-2, with 7 bases aligning to TRBD1. Germline CDR1 is DFQATT and CDR2 is SNEGSKA (reference sequence). J was trimmed by 8 bases and V by 5 bases; bases with no gene match: 14. There are 14 residues in the CDR3. The CDR3 protein is CSAVNFDRAVGYTF. CDR3 bases: TGCAGTGCTGTCAACTTCGACAGGGCGGTCGGCTACACCTTC.

The chain couples TRBV11-3 to TRBJ2-3; a possible D gene is TRBD2 (7 bases). Per germline, CDR1 SGHNT and CDR2 YENEEA. The CDR3 totals 23 residues. V gave up 1 base and J gave up 1 base, with 33 bases separating them. The CDR3 loop is CASSLVGQHLAWARGRGTDTQYF. The DNA of the CDR3 is TGTGCCAGCAGCTTAGTTGGACAGCACCTAGCGTGGGCACGTGGGAGGGGCACAGATACGCAGTATTTT.

V gene TRBV5-1 combines with J gene TRBJ2-5; TRBD2 matches at 7 bases. Germline V gene lookup returns CDR1 SGHRS and CDR2 YFSETQ. J gave up 2 bases and V 5 bases, and 9 bases lay outside the gene matches. The CDR3 is made up of 15 amino acids. CDR3 coding DNA: TGCGCCAGCAGTCTGAGCGGGACGAAACAAGAGACCCAGTACTTC. Translating gives CASSLSGTKQETQYF. The variable domain in full, completed from reference TRBV5-1 and TRBJ2-5, reads KAGVTQTPRYLIKTRGQQVTLSCSPISGHRSVSWYQQTPGQGLQFLFEYFSETQRNKGNFPGRFSGRQFSNSRSEMNVSTLELGDSALYLCASSLSGTKQETQYFGPGTRLLVL.

This clonotype was seen many times. The chain combines TRBV5-1 with TRBJ2-6; D ambiguous. V lost 1 base to trimming and J lost 2 bases, with 4 bases between them. From germline, CDR1 is SGHRS and CDR2 YFSETQ. The CDR3 is 14 residues long. DNA for the CDR3: TGCGCCAGCAGCTTGCAGGCTGGGGCCAACGTCCTGACTTTC. Protein sequence: CASSLQAGANVLTF.

This clonotype was observed a handful of times. This chain uses TRBV13 with TRBJ2-2; 7 bases agree with TRBD2. Germline values: CDR1 PRHDT, CDR2 FYEKMQ (reference sequence). The junction had 13 bases not matched to a gene; V was cut back by 5 bases and J by 7 bases. The CDR3 extends over 16 amino acids. CDR3 DNA: TGTGCCAGCAGCGACATGAAGCGGGATAATATCGGGGAGCTGTTTTTT. It specifies CASSDMKRDNIGELFF.

This clonotype came up many times. V and J are TRBV19 and TRBJ1-4; D gene uncertain. The CDR3 totals 15 residues. Germline V lookup: CDR1 LNHDA, CDR2 SQIVND (reference sequence). Between the trimmed V and J ends, which lost 9 bases and 7 bases, there was a span of 21 bases. CDR3 DNA: TGTGCCAGCACCGATGGGTACGCCATCGGTGAAAAACTGTTTTTT. Its protein is CASTDGYAIGEKLFF. Supplemented by reference TRBV19 and TRBJ1-4, the full variable domain reads DGGITQSPKYLFRKEGQNVTLSCEQNLNHDAMYWYRQDPGQGLRLIYYSQIVNDFQKGDIAEGYSVSREKKESFPLTVTSAQKNPTAFYLCASTDGYAIGEKLFFGSGTQLSVL.

In this sample, this clonotype turned up many times. V is TRBV5-1 and J is TRBJ2-3, with 8 bases lining up with TRBD1. CDR1 and CDR2 (germline): SGHRS, YFSETQ. V shed 3 bases, J shed 3 bases, and the junction held 6 bases outside the gene matches. This CDR3 comprises 15 residues. This CDR3 reads CASSWTGKETDTQYF. The CDR3 DNA sequence: TGCGCCAGCAGCTGGACAGGGAAGGAGACAGATACGCAGTATTTT.

This clonotype was detected only a few times. CDR3 bases: TGTGCCAGCAGCCGAGCGGGGTACTACGAGCAGTACTTC. Its protein product is CASSRAGYYEQYF. The chain is built from TRBV11-2 and TRBJ2-7; 7 nucleotides match TRBD2. The length of the CDR3 is 13 residues. V gave up 5 bases and J gave up 3 bases; unmatched junction bases: 4. Germline loops: CDR1 SGHAT, CDR2 FQNNGV.

The genes are TRBV20-1 and TRBJ2-6; perhaps TRBD2 as D (6 bases). Germline loops: CDR1 DFQATT, CDR2 SNEGSKA (reference sequence). Trimming stripped 0 bases from V and 0 bases from J, with 15 bases between. There are 18 residues in the CDR3. The CDR3 loop is CSARDGGRDFSGANVLTF. Here the CDR3 DNA reads TGCAGTGCTAGAGATGGTGGGCGGGATTTCTCTGGGGCCAACGTCCTGACTTTC.

This clonotype has at least ten counts. The gene calls are TRBV20-1 and TRBJ2-1; a weak D match, TRBD2 (5 bases). The germline V gene has CDR1 DFQATT and CDR2 SNEGSKA (reference sequence). The CDR3 runs 14 residues. The ends were cut back, 3 bases at V and 7 bases at J, with 16 bases in the middle. CDR3 sequence reads: CSASAGVQGNEQFF. The CDR3 DNA is TGCAGTGCTAGCGCCGGGGTCCAAGGGAATGAGCAGTTCTTC.

In this sample, this clonotype turned up many times. The chain is built from TRBV20-1 and TRBJ2-6; D is ambiguous. Between the trimmed V and J ends, which lost 1 base and 2 bases, there was a span of 0 bases. The length of the CDR3 is 12 residues. CDR1 and CDR2 (germline): DFQATT, SNEGSKA (reference sequence). The CDR3 sequence: CSARAGANVLTF. CDR3 DNA sequence: TGCAGTGCTAGAGCTGGGGCCAACGTCCTGACTTTC.